This T cell receptor beta chain was observed in a study of cytomegalovirus exposure and HLA in healthy donors. CDR1 is SGHAT, CDR2 FQNNGV, per germline. The V segment lost 0 bases and the J segment 0 bases; nucleotides outside the gene matches: 1. The CDR3 contains 16 residues. PCR primers comprised 60 Vbeta and 13 Jbeta primers. Using immunoSEQ multiplex PCR, the repertoire was profiled, and TCRdb retains in-frame clones only, with some absent. The sample includes about 170,000 clones, over 80% seen only once; the top ten take about 2.3%. A remark on this clone: Its antigen is as yet unknown.

Notes on the study in general: Apart from CMV serostatus, no immune exposure information was available. A later analysis linked a missense DCLRE1C variant to TCR beta V- and J-gene trimming. TCR beta sequences numbering under 20,000 were associated with HLA alleles at 0.05 false discovery rate in a later analysis.

Sequenced material: PBMCs. This receptor was taken from a male donor in good health and CMV-seronegative. V is TRBV11-2 and J is TRBJ2-7, with TRBD2 identical over 11 bases. DNA for the CDR3: TGTGCCAGCAGCTTAGAAACTAGCGGGAGCTCCTACGAGCAGTACTTC. Amino acid sequence: CASSLETSGSSYEQYF.